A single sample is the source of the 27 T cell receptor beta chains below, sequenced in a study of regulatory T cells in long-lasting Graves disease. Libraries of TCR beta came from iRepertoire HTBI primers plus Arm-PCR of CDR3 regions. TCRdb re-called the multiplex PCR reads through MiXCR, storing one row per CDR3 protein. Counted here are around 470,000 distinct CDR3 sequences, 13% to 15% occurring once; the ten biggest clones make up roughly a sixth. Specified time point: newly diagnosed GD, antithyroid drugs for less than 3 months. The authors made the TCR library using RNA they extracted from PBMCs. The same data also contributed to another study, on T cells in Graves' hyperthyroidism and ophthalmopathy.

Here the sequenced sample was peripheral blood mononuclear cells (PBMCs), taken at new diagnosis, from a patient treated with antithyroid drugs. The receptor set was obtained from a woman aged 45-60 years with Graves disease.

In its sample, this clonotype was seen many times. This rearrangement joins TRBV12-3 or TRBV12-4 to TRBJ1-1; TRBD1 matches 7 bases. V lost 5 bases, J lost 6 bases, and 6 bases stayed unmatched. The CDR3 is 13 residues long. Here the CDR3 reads CASSPRQGAEAFF. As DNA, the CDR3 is TGTGCCAGCAGTCCTAGACAGGGCGCTGAAGCTTTCTTT.

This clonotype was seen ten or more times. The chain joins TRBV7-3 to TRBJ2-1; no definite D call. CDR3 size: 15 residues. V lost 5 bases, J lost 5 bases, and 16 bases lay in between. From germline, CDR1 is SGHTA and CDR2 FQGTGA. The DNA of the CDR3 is TGTGCCAGCAGCCTTAGCCTTGGATCTGACAATGAGCAGTTCTTC. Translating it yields CASSLSLGSDNEQFF.

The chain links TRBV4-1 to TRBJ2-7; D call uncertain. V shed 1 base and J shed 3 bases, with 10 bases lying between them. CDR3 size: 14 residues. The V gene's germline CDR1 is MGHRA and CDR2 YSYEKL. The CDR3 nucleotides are TGCGCCAGCAGCCAAGTCGCGACAAGCTACGAGCAGTACTTC. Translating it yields CASSQVATSYEQYF.

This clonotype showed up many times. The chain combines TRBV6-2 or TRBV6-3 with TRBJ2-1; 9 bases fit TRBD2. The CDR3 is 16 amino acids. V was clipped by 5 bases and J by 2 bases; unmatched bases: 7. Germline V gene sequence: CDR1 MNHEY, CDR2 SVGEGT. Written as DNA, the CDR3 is TGTGCCAGCAGTCTCACCGGACTAGCGCCCTACAATGAGCAGTTCTTC. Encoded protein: CASSLTGLAPYNEQFF.

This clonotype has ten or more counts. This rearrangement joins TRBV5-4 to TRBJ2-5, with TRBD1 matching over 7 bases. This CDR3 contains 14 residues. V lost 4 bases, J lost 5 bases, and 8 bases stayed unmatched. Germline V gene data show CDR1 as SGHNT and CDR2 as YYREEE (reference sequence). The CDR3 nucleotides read TGTGCCAGCAGCCTAAACGACAGGGAGGAGACCCAGTACTTC. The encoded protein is CASSLNDREETQYF. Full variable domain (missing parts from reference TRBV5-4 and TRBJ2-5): ETGVTQSPTHLIKTRGQQVTLRCSSQSGHNTVSWYQQALGQGPQFIFQYYREEENGRGNFPPRFSGLQFPNYSSELNVNALELDDSALYLCASSLNDREETQYFGPGTRLLVL.

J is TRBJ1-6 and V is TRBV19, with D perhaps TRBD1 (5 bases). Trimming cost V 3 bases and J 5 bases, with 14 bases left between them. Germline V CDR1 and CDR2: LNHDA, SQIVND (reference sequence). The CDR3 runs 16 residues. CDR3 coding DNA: TGTGCCAGTAGTATCGAGGGGCCCGCGAATAATTCACCCCTCCACTTT. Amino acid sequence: CASSIEGPANNSPLHF.

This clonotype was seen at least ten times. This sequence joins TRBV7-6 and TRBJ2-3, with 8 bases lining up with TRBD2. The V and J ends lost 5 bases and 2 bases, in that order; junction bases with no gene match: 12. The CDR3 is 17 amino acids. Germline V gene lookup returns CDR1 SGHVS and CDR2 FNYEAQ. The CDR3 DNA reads TGTGCCAGCAGCCCTAGTGCGGGGGGCGGTTACACAGATACGCAGTATTTT. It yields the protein CASSPSAGGGYTDTQYF.

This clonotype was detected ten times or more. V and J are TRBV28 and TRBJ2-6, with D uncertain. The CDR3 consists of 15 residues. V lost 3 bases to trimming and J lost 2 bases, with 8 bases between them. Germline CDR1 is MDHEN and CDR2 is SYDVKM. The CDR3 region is CASSLPTPGANVLTF. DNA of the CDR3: TGTGCCAGCAGTTTGCCGACACCTGGGGCCAACGTCCTGACTTTC.

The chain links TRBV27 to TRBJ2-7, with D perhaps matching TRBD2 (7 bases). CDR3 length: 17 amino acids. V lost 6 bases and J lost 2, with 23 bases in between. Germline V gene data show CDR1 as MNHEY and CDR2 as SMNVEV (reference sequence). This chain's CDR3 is CASRPTEWGGAPYEQYF. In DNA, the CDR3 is TGTGCCAGCAGACCTACAGAATGGGGGGGGGCCCCCTACGAGCAGTACTTC.

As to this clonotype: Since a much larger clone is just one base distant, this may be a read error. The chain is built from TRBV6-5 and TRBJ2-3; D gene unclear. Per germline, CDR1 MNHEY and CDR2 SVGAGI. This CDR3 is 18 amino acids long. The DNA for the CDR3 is TGTACCAGCAGTTACTCTACAGTCGACTTCGAAAGCACAGATACGCAGTATTTT. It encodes CTSSYSTVDFESTDTQYF.

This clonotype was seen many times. The CDR3 reads CASSQDLVTEQYF. CDR3 bases: TGTGCCAGCAGCCAAGATCTTGTGACGGAGCAGTACTTC. The chain joins TRBV3-1 to TRBJ2-7, with D uncertain. Looked up from germline, CDR1 is LGHDT and CDR2 is YNNKEL (reference sequence). V shed 0 bases and J shed 7 bases, with 10 bases lying between them. CDR3 length equals 13 residues.

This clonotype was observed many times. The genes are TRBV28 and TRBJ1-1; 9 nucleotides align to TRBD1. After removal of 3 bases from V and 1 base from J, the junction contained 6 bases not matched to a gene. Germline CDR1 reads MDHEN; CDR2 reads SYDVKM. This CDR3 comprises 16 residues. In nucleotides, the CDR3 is TGTGCCAGCAGTTTGGGGGACAGGGCGGCGAACACTGAAGCTTTCTTT. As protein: CASSLGDRAANTEAFF.

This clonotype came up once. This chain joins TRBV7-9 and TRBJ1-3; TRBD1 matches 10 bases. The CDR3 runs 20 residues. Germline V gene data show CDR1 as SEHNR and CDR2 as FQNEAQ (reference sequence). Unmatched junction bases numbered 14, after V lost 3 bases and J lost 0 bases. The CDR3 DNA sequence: TGTGCCAGCAGCTTCCTAACCGGGACAGGGGCCCCAAGCTCTGGAAACACCATATATTTT. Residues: CASSFLTGTGAPSSGNTIYF. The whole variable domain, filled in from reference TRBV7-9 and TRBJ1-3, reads DTGVSQNPRHKITKRGQNVTFRCDPISEHNRLYWYRQTLGQGPEFLTYFQNEAQLEKSRLLSDRFSAERPKGSFSTLEIQRTEQGDSAMYLCASSFLTGTGAPSSGNTIYFGEGSWLTVV.

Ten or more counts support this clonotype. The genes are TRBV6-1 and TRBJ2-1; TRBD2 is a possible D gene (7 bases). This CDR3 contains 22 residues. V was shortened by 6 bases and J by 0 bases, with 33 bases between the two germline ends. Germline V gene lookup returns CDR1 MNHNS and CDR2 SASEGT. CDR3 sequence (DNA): TGTGCCAGCAGACCAATAGGGGGGGGGAAACCCGGCGCCACCAGCTCCTACAATGAGCAGTTCTTC. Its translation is CASRPIGGGKPGATSSYNEQFF.

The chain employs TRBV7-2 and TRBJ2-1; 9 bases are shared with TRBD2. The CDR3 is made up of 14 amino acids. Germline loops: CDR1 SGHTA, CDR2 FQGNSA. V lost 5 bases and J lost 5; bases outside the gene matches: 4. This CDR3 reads CASSRGLANNEQFF. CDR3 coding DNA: TGTGCCAGCAGCCGGGGACTAGCCAACAATGAGCAGTTCTTC.

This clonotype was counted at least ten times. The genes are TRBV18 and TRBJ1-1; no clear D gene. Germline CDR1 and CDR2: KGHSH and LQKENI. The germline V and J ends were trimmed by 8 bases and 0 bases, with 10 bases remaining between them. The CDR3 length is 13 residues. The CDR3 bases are TGTGCCAGCAGTCCGTCAATGAACACTGAAGCTTTCTTT. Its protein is CASSPSMNTEAFF.

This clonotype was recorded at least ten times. The CDR3 protein is CASSSGQGTTEAFF. Written as DNA, the CDR3 is TGTGCCAGCAGCTCGGGACAGGGAACCACTGAAGCTTTCTTT. The rearrangement uses TRBV7-3 and TRBJ1-1; 9 nucleotides match TRBD1. The CDR3 totals 14 residues. CDR1 and CDR2 (germline): SGHTA, FQGTGA. The trim removed 4 bases at V and 4 bases at J, leaving 4 bases unmatched.

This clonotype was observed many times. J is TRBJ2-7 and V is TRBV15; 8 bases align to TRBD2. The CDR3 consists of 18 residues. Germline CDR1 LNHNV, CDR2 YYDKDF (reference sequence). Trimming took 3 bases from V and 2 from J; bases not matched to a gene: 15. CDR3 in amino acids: CATSSTSNLAGIPYEQYF. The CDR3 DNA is TGTGCCACCAGCAGCACCAGTAATTTAGCGGGAATCCCCTACGAGCAGTACTTC.

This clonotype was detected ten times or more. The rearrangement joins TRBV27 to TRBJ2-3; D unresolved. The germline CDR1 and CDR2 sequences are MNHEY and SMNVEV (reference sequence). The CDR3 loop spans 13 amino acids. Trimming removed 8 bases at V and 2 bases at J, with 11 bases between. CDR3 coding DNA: TGTGCCAGCTCTCGGAGCCCCACAGATACGCAGTATTTT. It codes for CASSRSPTDTQYF.

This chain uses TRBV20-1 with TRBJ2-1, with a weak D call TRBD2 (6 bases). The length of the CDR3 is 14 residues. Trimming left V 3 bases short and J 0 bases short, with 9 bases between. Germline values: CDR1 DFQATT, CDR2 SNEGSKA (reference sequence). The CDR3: CSASHGSSYNEQFF. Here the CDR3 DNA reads TGCAGTGCTAGTCACGGGAGCTCCTACAATGAGCAGTTCTTC.

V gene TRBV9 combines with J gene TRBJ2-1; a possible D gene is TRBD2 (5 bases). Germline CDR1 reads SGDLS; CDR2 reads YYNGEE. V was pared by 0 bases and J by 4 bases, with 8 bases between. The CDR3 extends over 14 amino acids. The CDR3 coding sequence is TGTGCCAGCAGCGTAGATAGGGAGTACAATGAGCAGTTCTTC. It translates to CASSVDREYNEQFF.

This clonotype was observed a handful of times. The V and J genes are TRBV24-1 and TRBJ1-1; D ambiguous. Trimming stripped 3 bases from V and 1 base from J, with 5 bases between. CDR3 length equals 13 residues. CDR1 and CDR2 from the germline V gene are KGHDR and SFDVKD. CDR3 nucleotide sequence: TGTGCCACCAGTGATGGCGAGAACACTGAAGCTTTCTTT. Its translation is CATSDGENTEAFF.

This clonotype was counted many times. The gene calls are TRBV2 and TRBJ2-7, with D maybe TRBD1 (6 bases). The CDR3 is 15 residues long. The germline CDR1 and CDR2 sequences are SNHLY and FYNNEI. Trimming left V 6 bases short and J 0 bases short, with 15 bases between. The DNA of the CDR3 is TGTGCCAGCAGCTCACAGGGTGACGGCTCCTACGAGCAGTACTTC. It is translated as CASSSQGDGSYEQYF.

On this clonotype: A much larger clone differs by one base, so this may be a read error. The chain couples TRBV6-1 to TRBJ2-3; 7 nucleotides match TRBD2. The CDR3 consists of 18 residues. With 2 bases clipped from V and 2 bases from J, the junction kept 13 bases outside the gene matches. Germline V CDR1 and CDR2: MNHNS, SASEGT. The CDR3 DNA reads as TGTGCCAGCAGTGAATCAGGACTAGTGGGATTACCCACAGATACGCAGTATTTT. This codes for CASSESGLVGLPTDTQYF.

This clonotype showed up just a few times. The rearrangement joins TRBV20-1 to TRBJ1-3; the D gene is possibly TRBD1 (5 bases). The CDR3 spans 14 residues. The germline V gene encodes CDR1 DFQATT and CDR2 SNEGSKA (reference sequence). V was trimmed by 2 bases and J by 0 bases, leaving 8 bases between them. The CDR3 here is CSARPGHSGNTIYF. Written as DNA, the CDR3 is TGCAGTGCTAGACCAGGACACTCTGGAAACACCATATATTTT.

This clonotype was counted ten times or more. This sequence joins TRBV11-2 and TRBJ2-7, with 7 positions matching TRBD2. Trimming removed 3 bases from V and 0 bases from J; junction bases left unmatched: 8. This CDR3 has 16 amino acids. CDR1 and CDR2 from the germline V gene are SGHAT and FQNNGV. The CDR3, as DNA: TGTGCCAGCAGCTTGGGGCCTAGCGGCTACTCCTACGAGCAGTACTTC. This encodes CASSLGPSGYSYEQYF.

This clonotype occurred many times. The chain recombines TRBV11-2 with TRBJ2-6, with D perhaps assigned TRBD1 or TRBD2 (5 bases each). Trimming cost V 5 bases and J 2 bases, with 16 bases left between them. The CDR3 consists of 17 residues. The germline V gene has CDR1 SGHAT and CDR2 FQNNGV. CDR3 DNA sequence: TGTGCCAGCAGCGCCGGATTATTGGGGGCTGGGGCCAACGTCCTGACTTTC. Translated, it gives CASSAGLLGAGANVLTF.